Sequencing of this T cell receptor beta chain was carried out in a study of cytotoxic CD8 clonotypes in ibrutinib-treated CLL. Germline CDR1 reads SQVTM; CDR2 reads ANQGSEA. The V and J ends lost 6 bases and 0 bases, in that order; junction bases with no gene match: 7. The CDR3 loop spans 15 amino acids. Sequenced by immunoSEQ multiplex PCR; TCRdb stores in-frame clones only, minus some. The data show 130,000 or so clones, 70% to 80% seen once. Sequenced here: PBMCs, sampled after 12 months of ibrutinib treatment. The gene calls are TRBV29-1 and TRBJ2-1, with 8 nucleotides matching TRBD1. The source is a human donor with chronic lymphocytic leukemia. For the CDR3, the DNA is TGCAGCGTCGGGACAGGAAGATCCTCCTACAATGAGCAGTTCTTC. It is translated as CSVGTGRSSYNEQFF.